This passage covers 27 T cell receptor beta chains from one sample sequenced in a study of cytomegalovirus exposure and HLA in healthy donors. This PCR relied on a set of 60 Vbeta primers and 13 Jbeta primers. TCRdb's table, derived via immunoSEQ multiplex PCR, lists solely in-frame clones and lacks some. This table has some 150,000 clones, approximately 80% appearing once. Material for sequencing was PBMCs. The receptors derive from a woman in her 30s in good health and CMV-seronegative.

The rearrangement joins TRBV7-2 to TRBJ1-5, with D maybe TRBD1 (5 bases). The V gene's germline CDR1 is SGHTA and CDR2 FQGNSA. The V end was cut by 5 bases, the J end by 2 bases, with 16 bases between. The length of the CDR3 is 16 residues. The CDR3, as DNA: TGTGCCAGCAGCCCGCTTTCAGGGACTGGCAATCAGCCCCAGCATTTT. Amino acids: CASSPLSGTGNQPQHF.

V and J are TRBV18 and TRBJ2-1, with D perhaps TRBD2 (5 bases). V lost 2 bases to trimming and J lost 6 bases, with 14 bases between them. The germline V gene encodes CDR1 KGHSH and CDR2 LQKENI. The CDR3 runs to 15 residues. The CDR3, as DNA: TGTGCCAGCTCACCAGTGTACTCTCGGGGCAATGAGCAGTTCTTC. This encodes CASSPVYSRGNEQFF. The full variable domain, rest sourced from reference TRBV18 and TRBJ2-1, is NAGVMQNPRHLVRRRGQEARLRCSPMKGHSHVYWYRQLPEEGLKFMVYLQKENIIDESGMPKERFSAEFPKEGPSILRIQQVVRGDSAAYFCASSPVYSRGNEQFFGPGTRLTVL.

The chain is built from TRBV7-9 and TRBJ1-1; D might be TRBD1 (6 bases). CDR1 and CDR2 from the germline V gene are SEHNR and FQNEAQ (reference sequence). V lost 6 bases and J lost 3, with 23 bases in between. The CDR3 loop spans 17 amino acids. CDR3 sequence: CASSPIPRGSGHTEAFF. CDR3 nucleotide sequence: TGTGCCAGCAGTCCTATCCCCAGGGGCTCGGGGCACACTGAAGCTTTCTTT. Variable domain in full (rest from reference TRBV7-9 and TRBJ1-1): DTGVSQNPRHKITKRGQNVTFRCDPISEHNRLYWYRQTLGQGPEFLTYFQNEAQLEKSRLLSDRFSAERPKGSFSTLEIQRTEQGDSAMYLCASSPIPRGSGHTEAFFGQGTRLTVV.

V gene TRBV25-1 combines with J gene TRBJ1-3; D remains ambiguous. Germline loops: CDR1 MGHDK, CDR2 SYGVNS. Trimming cost V 5 bases and J 3 bases, with 5 bases left between them. This CDR3 is 12 amino acids long. The CDR3 region is CASSNSGNTIYF. CDR3 DNA: TGTGCCAGCAGTAACAGTGGAAACACCATATATTTT.

As regards this clone: The junction differs from germline at one of its ends, possibly a read error. Other nucleotide sequences from this sample produce the same CDR3. V and J are TRBV7-3 and TRBJ1-2, with D tentatively TRBD1 (5 bases). Germline V gives CDR1 SGHTA, CDR2 FQGTGA. CDR3 length equals 14 residues. The CDR3 nucleotides read TGCGCCAGCAGCTTAACTGCAGGGAACTATGGCTACACCTTC. Its translation: CASSLTAGNYGYTF.

CDR3 residues: CASSFDRGRAEAFF. The CDR3 DNA sequence: TGTGCCAGCAGCTTTGACAGGGGGAGGGCTGAAGCTTTCTTT. V usage is TRBV5-4 and J usage is TRBJ1-1; 9 bases match TRBD1. CDR1 and CDR2 from the germline V gene are SGHNT and YYREEE (reference sequence). The CDR3 loop spans 14 amino acids. J was trimmed by 6 bases and V by 2 bases; bases with no gene match: 5.

This clone was counted a single time. V and J are TRBV5-8 and TRBJ1-2, with D tentatively TRBD1 (5 bases). V was pared by 0 bases and J by 8 bases, with 14 bases between. CDR3 size: 14 residues. The V gene's germline CDR1 is SGHTS and CDR2 YDEGEE. For the CDR3, the DNA is TGTGCCAGCAGCTTGGGTTGGCAGGGCGGCGGCTACACCTTC. This translates into CASSLGWQGGGYTF.

The V call is TRBV7-2, the J call TRBJ2-3, with 9 bases fitting TRBD1. Trimming at V came to 5 bases and at J to 4 bases, leaving 4 bases not matched to a gene. The V gene's germline CDR1 is SGHTA and CDR2 FQGNSA. The CDR3 extends over 14 amino acids. The CDR3 DNA reads TGTGCCAGCAGCCGGACAGGGGTACCAGATACGCAGTATTTT. Its translation is CASSRTGVPDTQYF.

The gene calls are TRBV27 and TRBJ1-5; D possibly corresponds to TRBD1 (5 bases). The CDR3 length is 14 residues. Germline V lookup: CDR1 MNHEY, CDR2 SMNVEV (reference sequence). With 7 bases removed from V and 1 base from J, the gap between germline ends came to 11 bases. CDR3 protein: CASTPGGSNQPQHF. CDR3 coding DNA: TGTGCCAGCACCCCGGGGGGAAGCAATCAGCCCCAGCATTTT.

The chain recombines TRBV19 with TRBJ1-6; no clear D gene. The germline CDR1 and CDR2 sequences are LNHDA and SQIVND (reference sequence). The CDR3 is made up of 15 amino acids. V was pared by 5 bases and J by 5 bases, with 13 bases between. CDR3 region: CASSSAVLDNSPLHF. The CDR3 DNA reads TGTGCCAGTAGTTCGGCGGTTCTAGATAATTCACCCCTCCACTTT.

V and J are TRBV5-1 and TRBJ1-1; D unclear. Germline loops: CDR1 SGHRS, CDR2 YFSETQ. This CDR3 has 12 amino acids. V was shortened by 2 bases and J by 3 bases, with 5 bases between the two germline ends. Written as DNA, the CDR3 is TGCGCCAGCAGCTTACAAGACACTGAAGCTTTCTTT. Amino acid sequence: CASSLQDTEAFF.

This clone showed up just a few times. CDR3 DNA: TGCGCCAGCAGCCCCCTCGAGGGCCCTGGGAATGAGCAGTTCTTC. Protein product: CASSPLEGPGNEQFF. V gene TRBV4-3 combines with J gene TRBJ2-1, with TRBD2 as a possible D gene (5 bases). The length of the CDR3 is 15 residues. Germline V lookup: CDR1 LGHNA, CDR2 YSLEER. V lost 4 bases, J lost 7 bases, and 17 bases lay in between.

This chain links TRBV4-3 with TRBJ2-7, with TRBD2 matching 9 bases. This CDR3 region has 14 residues. CDR1 LGHNA and CDR2 YSLEER come from the germline V gene. With V trimmed by 3 bases and J by 7 bases, 7 bases remained unmatched. The CDR3 nucleotides read TGCGCCAGCAGCCAGGCTAGCGGGATACGGGAGCAGTACTTC. Its translation: CASSQASGIREQYF.

Only a few counts were recorded for this clone. The chain couples TRBV14 to TRBJ1-2; D possibly corresponds to TRBD1 (6 bases). CDR3 length: 13 amino acids. Looked up from germline, CDR1 is SGHDN and CDR2 is FVKESK. V lost 1 base to trimming and J lost 6 bases, with 9 bases between them. The DNA of the CDR3 is TGTGCCAGCAGCCAAGGACAGGCTAATGGCTACACCTTC. Amino acid sequence: CASSQGQANGYTF.

For the CDR3, the DNA is TGTGCCAGCAGCCCCGTCAGGGGCCGGAGGGAGCAGTACTTC. Protein sequence: CASSPVRGRREQYF. The V call is TRBV11-2, the J call TRBJ2-7, with D possibly matching TRBD1 (6 bases). The CDR3 contains 14 residues. The V gene lost 5 bases and the J gene lost 7 bases, with 18 bases spanning the gap. Germline CDR1 and CDR2: SGHAT and FQNNGV.

This chain links TRBV4-2 with TRBJ1-2; a possible D gene is TRBD1 (6 bases). Germline V lookup: CDR1 LGHNA, CDR2 YNFKEQ. CDR3 length: 16 residues. The V end was cut by 2 bases, the J end by 3 bases, with 16 bases between. CDR3 nucleotide sequence: TGTGCCAGCAGCCAAACCCCCCCAGGGGATGACTATGGCTACACCTTC. Amino acids: CASSQTPPGDDYGYTF.

The chain has TRBV19 and TRBJ1-5; no clear D. Germline assignment: CDR1 LNHDA and CDR2 SQIVND (reference sequence). V lost 6 bases and J 5 bases, leaving 11 bases between the germline ends. The CDR3 runs to 13 residues. The CDR3 loop is CASSPGIDQPQHF. CDR3 coding DNA: TGTGCCAGTAGCCCGGGGATAGATCAGCCCCAGCATTTT.

The table lists this clone with a few counts. The rearrangement joins TRBV28 to TRBJ2-3; 10 positions match TRBD1. Germline values: CDR1 MDHEN, CDR2 SYDVKM. There are 15 residues in the CDR3. V was clipped by 9 bases and J by 5 bases; unmatched bases: 11. The CDR3 loop reads CASRVGTGELDTQYF. The CDR3 nucleotides are TGTGCCAGTAGGGTCGGGACAGGGGAATTAGATACGCAGTATTTT.

This chain uses TRBV5-6 with TRBJ2-1; no reliable D call. This CDR3 has 11 amino acids. Trimming cost V 3 bases and J 6 bases, with 4 bases left between them. Germline V gives CDR1 SGHDT, CDR2 YYEEEE. The CDR3 here is CASSYSNEQFF. CDR3 DNA: TGTGCCAGCAGCTACAGCAATGAGCAGTTCTTC. Based on the CDR3 plus reference TRBV5-6 and TRBJ2-1, the full variable domain is DAGVTQSPTHLIKTRGQQVTLRCSPKSGHDTVSWYQQALGQGPQFIFQYYEEEERQRGNFPDRFSGHQFPNYSSELNVNALLLGDSALYLCASSYSNEQFFGPGTRLTVL.

The chain links TRBV4-2 to TRBJ2-3; D perhaps matches TRBD2 (5 bases). V was trimmed by 3 bases and J by 0 bases, leaving 10 bases between them. Looked up from germline, CDR1 is LGHNA and CDR2 is YNFKEQ. The CDR3 is 15 residues long. CDR3: CASSQGGLSTDTQYF. CDR3 nucleotides: TGTGCCAGCAGCCAGGGCGGGCTGAGCACAGATACGCAGTATTTT.

The chain is built from TRBV5-1 and TRBJ1-5; D may be TRBD1 (6 bases). The ends were cut back, 4 bases at V and 2 bases at J, with 16 bases in the middle. The length of the CDR3 is 16 residues. Germline CDR1 is SGHRS and CDR2 is YFSETQ. The CDR3 sequence is CASSPLGPGGNQPQHF. The CDR3 coding sequence is TGCGCCAGCAGCCCCTTAGGTCCAGGGGGCAATCAGCCCCAGCATTTT.

The sample holds a few counts of this clone. J is TRBJ2-3 and V is TRBV5-4; D not certain. The germline gives CDR1 SGHNT, CDR2 YYREEE (reference sequence). The length of the CDR3 is 13 residues. The V end was cut by 1 base, the J end by 2 bases, with 5 bases between. In DNA form, the CDR3 reads TGTGCCAGCAGCTTGCAATCCACAGATACGCAGTATTTT. This translates into CASSLQSTDTQYF.

This clone was recorded a few times. The V gene is TRBV29-1, the J gene TRBJ2-1; 7 bases match TRBD2. J was trimmed by 8 bases and V by 5 bases; bases with no gene match: 12. The CDR3 has 14 residues. Germline CDR1 SQVTM, CDR2 ANQGSEA. Written as DNA, the CDR3 is TGCAGCGTTCTTGGGCAGGGAGGGTTAGATGAGCAGTTCTTC. Amino acids: CSVLGQGGLDEQFF.

CDR3 DNA: TGTGCCATCACCCAGGGGGGTTCCTACAATGAGCAGTTCTTC. Amino acids: CAITQGGSYNEQFF. The chain has TRBV10-3 and TRBJ2-1, with D possibly matching TRBD1 (7 bases). CDR1 and CDR2 from the germline V gene are ENHRY and SYGVKD. This CDR3 is built from 14 residues. Trimming shortened V by 7 bases and J by 1 base, and 11 bases separated the two germline ends.

The genes are TRBV5-1 and TRBJ1-4; possibly TRBD1 for D (5 bases). The CDR3 is 14 residues long. Germline V gene sequence: CDR1 SGHRS, CDR2 YFSETQ. Between the trimmed V and J ends, which lost 0 bases and 7 bases, there was a span of 10 bases. The CDR3 spells CASSLAAGGEKLFF. As DNA, the CDR3 is TGCGCCAGCAGCTTGGCCGCGGGGGGTGAAAAACTGTTTTTT.

This rearrangement joins TRBV19 to TRBJ1-4; TRBD1 might be the D (5 bases). Trimming cost V 4 bases and J 3 bases, with 9 bases left between them. Germline V gene data show CDR1 as LNHDA and CDR2 as SQIVND (reference sequence). The CDR3 consists of 14 residues. CDR3 in amino acids: CASSKGNANEKLFF. The CDR3 DNA reads as TGTGCCAGTAGTAAGGGGAATGCTAATGAAAAACTGTTTTTT.

This clone was seen just once. This chain connects TRBV2 to TRBJ1-3; no definite D call. Per germline, CDR1 SNHLY and CDR2 FYNNEI. V was trimmed by 4 bases and J by 0 bases, leaving 10 bases between them. The CDR3 has 15 amino acids. CDR3 bases: TGTGCCAGCAGTGGTGAACAGCTCTCTGGAAACACCATATATTTT. Its protein is CASSGEQLSGNTIYF.